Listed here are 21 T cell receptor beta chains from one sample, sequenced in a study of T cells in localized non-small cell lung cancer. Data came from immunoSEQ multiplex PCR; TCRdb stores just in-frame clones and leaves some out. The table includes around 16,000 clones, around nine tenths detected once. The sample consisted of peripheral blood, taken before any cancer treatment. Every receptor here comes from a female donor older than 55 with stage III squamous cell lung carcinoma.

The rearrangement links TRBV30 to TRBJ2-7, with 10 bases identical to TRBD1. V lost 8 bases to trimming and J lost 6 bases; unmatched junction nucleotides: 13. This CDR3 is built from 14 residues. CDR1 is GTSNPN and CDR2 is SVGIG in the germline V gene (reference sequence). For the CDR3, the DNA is TGTGCCGGGAAATACGGGACAGGGGTAAGCGAGCAGTACTTC. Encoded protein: CAGKYGTGVSEQYF.

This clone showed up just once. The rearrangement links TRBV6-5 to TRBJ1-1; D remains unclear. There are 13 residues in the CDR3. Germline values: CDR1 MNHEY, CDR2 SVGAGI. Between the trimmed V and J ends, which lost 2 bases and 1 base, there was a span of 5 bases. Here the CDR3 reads CASSYDGNTEAFF. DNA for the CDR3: TGTGCCAGCAGTTACGATGGGAACACTGAAGCTTTCTTT.

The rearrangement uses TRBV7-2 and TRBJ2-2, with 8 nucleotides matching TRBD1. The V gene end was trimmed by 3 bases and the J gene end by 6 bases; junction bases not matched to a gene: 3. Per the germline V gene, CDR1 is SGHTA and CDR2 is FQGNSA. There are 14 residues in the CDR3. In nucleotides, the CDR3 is TGTGCCAGCAGCTTGTACAGGGGGTCCGGGGAGCTGTTTTTT. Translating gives CASSLYRGSGELFF.

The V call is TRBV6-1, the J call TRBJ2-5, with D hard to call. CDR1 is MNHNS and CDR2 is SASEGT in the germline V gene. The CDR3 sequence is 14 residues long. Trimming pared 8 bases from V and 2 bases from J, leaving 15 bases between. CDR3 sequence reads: CASFRQPLQETQYF. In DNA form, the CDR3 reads TGTGCCAGCTTCCGCCAGCCCCTACAAGAGACCCAGTACTTC.

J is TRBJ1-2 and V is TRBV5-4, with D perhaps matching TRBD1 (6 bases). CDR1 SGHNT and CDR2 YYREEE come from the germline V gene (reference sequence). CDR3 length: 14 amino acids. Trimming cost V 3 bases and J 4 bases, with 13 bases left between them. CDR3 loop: CASSWGGQSYGYTF. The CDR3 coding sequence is TGTGCCAGCAGCTGGGGGGGGCAGTCCTATGGCTACACCTTC.

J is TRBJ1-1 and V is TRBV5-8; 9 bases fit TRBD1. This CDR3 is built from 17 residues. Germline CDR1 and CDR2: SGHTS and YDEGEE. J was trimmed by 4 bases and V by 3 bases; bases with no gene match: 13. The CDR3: CASSSIVGQGIGTEAFF. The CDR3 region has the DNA TGTGCCAGCAGCTCCATCGTAGGACAGGGGATCGGCACTGAAGCTTTCTTT.

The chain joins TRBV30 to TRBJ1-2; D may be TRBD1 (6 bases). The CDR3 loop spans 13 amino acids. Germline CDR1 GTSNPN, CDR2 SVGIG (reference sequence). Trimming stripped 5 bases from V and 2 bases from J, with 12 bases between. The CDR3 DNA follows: TGTGCCTGGGCTCCGGGGGCGAACTATGGCTACACCTTC. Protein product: CAWAPGANYGYTF.

The CDR3 region is CAISEGVGLAIEQFF. The CDR3 DNA follows: TGTGCCATCAGTGAAGGGGTGGGACTAGCGATTGAGCAGTTCTTC. The V and J genes are TRBV10-3 and TRBJ2-1; 10 nucleotides line up with TRBD2. V was clipped by 3 bases and J by 9 bases; unmatched bases: 8. Germline CDR1 reads ENHRY; CDR2 reads SYGVKD. This CDR3 comprises 15 residues.

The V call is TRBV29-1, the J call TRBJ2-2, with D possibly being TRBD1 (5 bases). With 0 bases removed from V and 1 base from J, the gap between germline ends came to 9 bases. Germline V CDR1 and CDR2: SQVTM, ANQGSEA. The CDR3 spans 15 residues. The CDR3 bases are TGCAGCGTTGAAGATGACGGACAGAACACCGGGGAGCTGTTTTTT. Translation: CSVEDDGQNTGELFF.

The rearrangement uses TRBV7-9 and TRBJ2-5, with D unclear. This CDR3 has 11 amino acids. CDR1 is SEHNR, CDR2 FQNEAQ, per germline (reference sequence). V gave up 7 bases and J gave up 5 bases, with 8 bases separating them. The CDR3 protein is CASTIGETQYF. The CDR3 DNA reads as TGTGCCAGCACCATAGGCGAGACCCAGTACTTC.

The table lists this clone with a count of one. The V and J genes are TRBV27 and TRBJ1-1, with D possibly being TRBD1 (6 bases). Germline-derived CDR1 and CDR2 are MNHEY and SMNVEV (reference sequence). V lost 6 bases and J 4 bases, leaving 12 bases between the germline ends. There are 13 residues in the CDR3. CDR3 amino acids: CASSPPRGTEAFF. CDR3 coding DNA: TGTGCCAGCAGCCCCCCCAGGGGCACTGAAGCTTTCTTT.

In nucleotides, the CDR3 is TGTGCCAGCAGTCGTATTGGGCAGGCGAATGAGCAGTTCTTC. It yields the protein CASSRIGQANEQFF. The chain carries TRBV11-2 and TRBJ2-1; no firm D call. The CDR3 is made up of 14 amino acids. Trimming left V 6 bases short and J 7 bases short, with 16 bases between. CDR1 and CDR2 (germline): SGHAT, FQNNGV. The full variable domain, its missing parts supplied by reference TRBV11-2 and TRBJ2-1, is EAGVAQSPRYKIIEKRQSVAFWCNPISGHATLYWYQQILGQGPKLLIQFQNNGVVDDSQLPKDRFSAERLKGVDSTLKIQPAKLEDSAVYLCASSRIGQANEQFFGPGTRLTVL.

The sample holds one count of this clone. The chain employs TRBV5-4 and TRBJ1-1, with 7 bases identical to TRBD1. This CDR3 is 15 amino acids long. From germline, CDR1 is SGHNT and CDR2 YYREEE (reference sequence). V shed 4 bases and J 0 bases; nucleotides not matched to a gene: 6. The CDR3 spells CASSLSGQLNTEAFF. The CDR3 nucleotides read TGTGCCAGCAGCCTATCGGGACAGTTGAACACTGAAGCTTTCTTT.

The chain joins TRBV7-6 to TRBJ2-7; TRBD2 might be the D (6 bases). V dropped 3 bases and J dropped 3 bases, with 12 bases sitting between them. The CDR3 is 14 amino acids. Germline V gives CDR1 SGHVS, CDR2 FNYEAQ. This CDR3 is CASSLAGRLYEQYF. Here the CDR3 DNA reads TGTGCCAGCAGCTTGGCGGGACGTCTCTACGAGCAGTACTTC.

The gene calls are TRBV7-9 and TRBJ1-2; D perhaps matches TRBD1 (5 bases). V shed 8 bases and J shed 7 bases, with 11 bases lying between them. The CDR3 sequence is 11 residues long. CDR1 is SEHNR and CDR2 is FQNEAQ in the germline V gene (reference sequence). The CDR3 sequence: CASGQGSGYTF. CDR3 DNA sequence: TGTGCCAGCGGACAAGGGAGTGGCTACACCTTC.

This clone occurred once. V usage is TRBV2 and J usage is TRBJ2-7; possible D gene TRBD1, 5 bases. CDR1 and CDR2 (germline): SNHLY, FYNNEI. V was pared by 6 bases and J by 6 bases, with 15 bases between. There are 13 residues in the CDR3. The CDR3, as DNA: TGTGCCAGCAGCTCAGTCACAGGTTCCGAGCAGTACTTC. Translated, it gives CASSSVTGSEQYF.

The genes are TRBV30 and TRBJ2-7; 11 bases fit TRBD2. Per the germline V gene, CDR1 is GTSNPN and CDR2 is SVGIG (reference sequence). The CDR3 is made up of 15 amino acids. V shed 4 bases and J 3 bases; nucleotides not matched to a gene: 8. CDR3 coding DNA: TGTGCCTGGACCAAGGGACTAGCGGACCACTACGAGCAGTACTTC. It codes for CAWTKGLADHYEQYF.

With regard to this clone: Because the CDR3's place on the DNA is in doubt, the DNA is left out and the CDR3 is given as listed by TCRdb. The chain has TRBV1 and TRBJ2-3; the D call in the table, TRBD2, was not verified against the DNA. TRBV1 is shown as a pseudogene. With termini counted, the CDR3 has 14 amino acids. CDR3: CTSSCYFCTDTQYF.

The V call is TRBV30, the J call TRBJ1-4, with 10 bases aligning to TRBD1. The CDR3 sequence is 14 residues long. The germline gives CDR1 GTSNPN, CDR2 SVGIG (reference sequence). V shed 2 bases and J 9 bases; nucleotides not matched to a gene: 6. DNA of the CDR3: TGTGCCTGGAGTTCCGGGACAGGGGTACAAAAACTGTTTTTT. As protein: CAWSSGTGVQKLFF.

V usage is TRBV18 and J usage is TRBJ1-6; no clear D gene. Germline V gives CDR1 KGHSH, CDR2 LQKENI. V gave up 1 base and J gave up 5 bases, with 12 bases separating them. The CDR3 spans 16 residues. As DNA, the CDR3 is TGTGCCAGCTCACCACGGTTCTCTGGGAATAATTCACCCCTCCACTTT. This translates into CASSPRFSGNNSPLHF. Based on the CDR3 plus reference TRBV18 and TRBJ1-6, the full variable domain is NAGVMQNPRHLVRRRGQEARLRCSPMKGHSHVYWYRQLPEEGLKFMVYLQKENIIDESGMPKERFSAEFPKEGPSILRIQQVVRGDSAAYFCASSPRFSGNNSPLHFGNGTRLTVT.

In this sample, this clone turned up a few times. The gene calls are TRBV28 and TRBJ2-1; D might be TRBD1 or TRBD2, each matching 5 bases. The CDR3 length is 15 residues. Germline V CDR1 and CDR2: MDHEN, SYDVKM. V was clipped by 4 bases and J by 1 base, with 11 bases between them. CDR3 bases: TGTGCCAGCAGTTATGAGGGGTTATCCTACAATGAGCAGTTCTTC. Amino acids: CASSYEGLSYNEQFF.